Below are 20 T cell receptor beta chains sequenced from a single sample in a study of T cell changes during pregnancy in multiple sclerosis. This table comes from immunoSEQ multiplex PCR, and its TCRdb copy is limited to in-frame clones, with some not included. There are around 65,000 clones in the sample; around 90% occur only once, and 2.5% to 4% lies in the top ten. This specimen was peripheral blood, taken in the first trimester of pregnancy. These receptors all come from a female donor in good health, enrolled as a control in a pregnancy study.

This chain links TRBV7-8 with TRBJ2-5; D unresolved. Germline assignment: CDR1 SGHVS and CDR2 FQNEAQ. The CDR3 is 14 amino acids. The V and J ends lost 3 bases and 1 base respectively, with 9 bases between them. CDR3 in amino acids: CASSFNSFQETQYF. CDR3 nucleotides: TGTGCCAGCAGCTTTAACAGTTTCCAAGAGACCCAGTACTTC.

The V gene is TRBV10-2, the J gene TRBJ1-5; tentatively, D is TRBD1 (6 bases). With 3 bases removed from V and 5 bases from J, the gap between germline ends came to 11 bases. This CDR3 has 14 residues. Germline V CDR1 and CDR2: WSHSY, SAAADI. The CDR3 nucleotides are TGCGCCAGCAGTGAAAACAGGGATGATCAGCCCCAGCATTTT. This gives the protein CASSENRDDQPQHF.

The chain uses TRBV10-1 and TRBJ1-6; a weak D match, TRBD1 (6 bases). The CDR3 totals 15 residues. Germline lookup yields CDR1 WNHNN and CDR2 SYGVQD (reference sequence). Deletions cut 9 bases from V and 5 bases from J, with 17 bases between. CDR3 sequence reads: CARRPDRQHNSPLHF. The CDR3 DNA reads as TGCGCCAGGCGTCCCGACAGGCAACATAATTCACCCCTCCACTTT.

The chain carries TRBV29-1 and TRBJ1-1; TRBD1 might be the D (5 bases). V was shortened by 4 bases and J by 0 bases, with 12 bases between the two germline ends. CDR1 SQVTM and CDR2 ANQGSEA come from the germline V gene. This CDR3 is 14 amino acids long. In nucleotides, the CDR3 is TGCAGCGTTGGGCGGGGCAACATGAACACTGAAGCTTTCTTT. Translating gives CSVGRGNMNTEAFF.

The chain employs TRBV9 and TRBJ1-1; 9 bases are shared with TRBD1. The length of the CDR3 is 17 residues. Germline V gene lookup returns CDR1 SGDLS and CDR2 YYNGEE. V was pared by 0 bases and J by 2 bases, with 8 bases of the junction left unmatched. CDR3 DNA sequence: TGTGCCAGCAGCGTAGCACTTCCGGGACAGGGTAACACTGAAGCTTTCTTT. Translating gives CASSVALPGQGNTEAFF.

The rearrangement uses TRBV5-6 and TRBJ2-6; D might be TRBD1 (5 bases). CDR3 length equals 15 residues. CDR1 is SGHDT and CDR2 is YYEEEE in the germline V gene. V dropped 6 bases and J dropped 0 bases, with 10 bases sitting between them. CDR3 sequence reads: CASTIGVSGANVLTF. The CDR3 bases are TGTGCCAGCACCATAGGGGTCTCTGGGGCCAACGTCCTGACTTTC.

The chain recombines TRBV9 with TRBJ2-7; TRBD2 agrees at 12 bases. V was pared by 4 bases and J by 3 bases, with 5 bases of the junction left unmatched. Germline lookup yields CDR1 SGDLS and CDR2 YYNGEE. This CDR3 has 15 amino acids. Written as DNA, the CDR3 is TGTGCCAGCAGCCCCCGGACTAGCGGGATCTACGAGCAGTACTTC. Translating gives CASSPRTSGIYEQYF.

The chain recombines TRBV7-9 with TRBJ1-5, with a weak D call TRBD1 (6 bases). CDR1 and CDR2 from the germline V gene are SEHNR and FQNEAQ (reference sequence). V lost 5 bases and J lost 3, with 11 bases in between. The CDR3 totals 14 residues. CDR3 protein: CASSQQGNNQPQHF. In DNA, the CDR3 is TGTGCCAGCAGCCAACAGGGAAACAATCAGCCCCAGCATTTT.

The chain carries TRBV6-4 and TRBJ2-2; TRBD2 is a possible D gene (5 bases). Germline V gene data show CDR1 as MRHNA and CDR2 as SNTAGT. The ends were cut back, 0 bases at V and 1 base at J, with 9 bases in the middle. The CDR3 spans 16 residues. The CDR3 protein is CASSDSFSGNTGELFF. In nucleotides, the CDR3 is TGTGCCAGCAGTGACTCGTTCAGCGGGAACACCGGGGAGCTGTTTTTT.

This chain links TRBV2 with TRBJ1-1; D is possibly TRBD1 (5 bases). The CDR3 has 12 residues. Germline CDR1 SNHLY, CDR2 FYNNEI. V gave up 5 bases and J gave up 10 bases, with 14 bases separating them. The CDR3 is CASSPQGRVAFF. The CDR3 nucleotides read TGTGCCAGCAGTCCTCAGGGTCGGGTAGCTTTCTTT.

This clone was seen a single time. The chain carries TRBV7-8 and TRBJ2-1, with unresolved D. CDR1 and CDR2 (germline): SGHVS, FQNEAQ. V was clipped by 0 bases and J by 10 bases, with 4 bases between them. The CDR3 consists of 11 residues. The CDR3 bases are TGTGCCAGCAGCTTAGCGGGCGAGCAGTTCTTC. Translated, it gives CASSLAGEQFF.

This rearrangement joins TRBV4-2 to TRBJ2-1; TRBD1 might be the D (6 bases). Trimming took off 3 bases at V and 6 bases at J, with 6 bases between the two ends. Per germline, CDR1 LGHNA and CDR2 YNFKEQ. The CDR3 runs 12 residues. The CDR3 here is CASSQTGNEQFF. The DNA of the CDR3 is TGTGCCAGCAGCCAGACAGGCAATGAGCAGTTCTTC.

V and J are TRBV28 and TRBJ2-7, with D tentatively TRBD1 (5 bases). CDR3 size: 20 residues. Germline V gives CDR1 MDHEN, CDR2 SYDVKM. V was pared by 4 bases and J by 4 bases, with 32 bases between. This CDR3 reads CASSSVTGSVSHRASYEQYF. The CDR3, as DNA: TGTGCCAGCAGTTCTGTAACAGGCTCCGTTTCCCACAGAGCTTCATACGAGCAGTACTTC.

V is TRBV7-9 and J is TRBJ1-1; D gene ambiguous. This CDR3 spans 12 amino acids. Germline V lookup: CDR1 SEHNR, CDR2 FQNEAQ (reference sequence). Trimming stripped 5 bases from V and 8 bases from J, with 12 bases between. The CDR3 here is CASSTVAGEAFF. CDR3 sequence (DNA): TGTGCCAGCAGCACAGTGGCGGGGGAAGCTTTCTTT.

The V and J genes are TRBV5-1 and TRBJ2-7, with TRBD1 matching over 7 bases. Unmatched junction bases numbered 7, after V lost 1 base and J lost 3 bases. Germline V CDR1 and CDR2: SGHRS, YFSETQ. The CDR3 runs to 15 residues. The CDR3 region is CASSLSTGVNYEQYF. The CDR3, as DNA: TGCGCCAGCAGCTTGAGTACAGGGGTCAACTACGAGCAGTACTTC.

CDR3 bases: TGTGCCAGCAGCCCCCGACAGGGGGATAGCTATGGCTACACCTTC. This codes for CASSPRQGDSYGYTF. J is TRBJ1-2 and V is TRBV7-2; 9 bases match TRBD1. The CDR3 extends over 15 amino acids. J was trimmed by 4 bases and V by 5 bases; bases with no gene match: 8. Germline CDR1 is SGHTA and CDR2 is FQGNSA.

The genes are TRBV18 and TRBJ2-5; D unclear. V dropped 0 bases and J dropped 4 bases, with 9 bases sitting between them. Germline V gives CDR1 KGHSH, CDR2 LQKENI. CDR3 size: 14 residues. The CDR3 region is CASSPPAGSETQYF. The CDR3 region has the DNA TGTGCCAGCTCACCACCGGCAGGTTCAGAGACCCAGTACTTC.

The sample holds a few counts of this clone. The V and J genes are TRBV30 and TRBJ1-1, with D perhaps matching TRBD1 (6 bases). CDR1 and CDR2 (germline): GTSNPN, SVGIG (reference sequence). V was cut by 4 bases and J by 5 bases, with 11 bases left in between. CDR3 length: 12 residues. In DNA, the CDR3 is TGTGCCTGGATTATACAGGGAACTGAAGCTTTCTTT. Translating gives CAWIIQGTEAFF. The full variable domain, its missing parts supplied by reference TRBV30 and TRBJ1-1, is SQTIHQWPATLVQPVGSPLSLECTVEGTSNPNLYWYRQAAGRGLQLLFYSVGIGQISSEVPQNLSASRPQDRQFILSSKKLLLSDSGFYLCAWIIQGTEAFFGQGTRLTVV.

The CDR3 is CASSLDQGYTEAFF. The CDR3 DNA follows: TGTGCCAGTAGTCTGGATCAGGGCTACACTGAAGCTTTCTTT. J is TRBJ1-1 and V is TRBV19; a weak D match, TRBD1 (5 bases). The V gene lost 5 bases and the J gene lost 3 bases, with 13 bases spanning the gap. In germline, CDR1 is LNHDA, CDR2 SQIVND (reference sequence). The length of the CDR3 is 14 residues.

V is TRBV7-3 and J is TRBJ2-7; perhaps TRBD2 as D (6 bases). Between the trimmed V and J ends, which lost 2 bases and 3 bases, there was a span of 11 bases. The CDR3 loop spans 14 amino acids. Germline V gene sequence: CDR1 SGHTA, CDR2 FQGTGA. CDR3 region: CASSLDGGYYEQYF. The CDR3 DNA reads TGTGCCAGCAGCTTAGACGGAGGGTACTACGAGCAGTACTTC.